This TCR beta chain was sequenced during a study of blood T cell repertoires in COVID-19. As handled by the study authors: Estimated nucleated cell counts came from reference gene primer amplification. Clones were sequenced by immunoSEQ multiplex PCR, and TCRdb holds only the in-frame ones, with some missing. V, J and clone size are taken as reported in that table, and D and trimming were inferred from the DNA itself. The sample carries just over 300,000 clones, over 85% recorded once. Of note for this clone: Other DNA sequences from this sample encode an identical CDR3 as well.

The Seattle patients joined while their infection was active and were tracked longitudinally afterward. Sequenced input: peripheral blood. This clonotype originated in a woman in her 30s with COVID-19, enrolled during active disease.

For the CDR3, the DNA is TGTGCCAGCAGTTTTGGGGAGACAGATACGCAGTATTTT. Protein sequence: CASSFGETDTQYF. This rearrangement joins TRBV12-3 or TRBV12-4 to TRBJ2-3; a weak D match, TRBD2 (5 bases). The CDR3 is made up of 13 amino acids. The V end lost 3 bases, the J end lost 3 bases, and 7 bases lay between the germline ends.